A selection of T cell receptor beta chains follows, all from one sample in a study of T cell responses to AZD1222 COVID-19 vaccine. Sequenced by immunoSEQ multiplex PCR; TCRdb stores in-frame clones only, minus some. The table shows approximately 150,000 clones, with about 92% occurring only once. The specimen comprised peripheral blood, sampled on day 0 of AZD1222 vaccination. The receptors originated from an adult in good health. Each CDR3 is given with its conserved first and last residue. The D gene is left open where the match is weak. Size is stated for part of the rows, as once, few or many counts, or as a class when the clone is expanded.

cdr3_nt,cdr3_aa,clone_size,v_call,j_call,d_call
TGTGCCAGCAGCTTGGGCCAGGGGATATTAGAGGAGTTCTTC,CASSLGQGILEEFF,NA,TRBV7-9,TRBJ2-1,NA
TGTGCCAGCAGCTTGCCCCGGACAGGCGGTAATGAAAAACTGTTTTTT,CASSLPRTGGNEKLFF,NA,TRBV7-9,TRBJ1-4,TRBD1
TGTGCCAGCAGTCTCCGGGGGTTGAACTTCTATGGCTACACCTTC,CASSLRGLNFYGYTF,NA,TRBV28,TRBJ1-2,NA
TGCGCCAGCAGTGAGAGGGGGGGAACAGGGAGAGCTTTCTTT,CASSERGGTGRAFF,NA,TRBV10-2,TRBJ1-1,NA
TGTGCCAGCAGTTCCGACAGGGGGCGCGGTACCGGGGAGCTGTTTTTT,CASSSDRGRGTGELFF,NA,TRBV6-5,TRBJ2-2,TRBD1
TGTGCCAGCAGCCAAGGGCTGAATCAGCCCCAGCATTTT,CASSQGLNQPQHF,NA,TRBV6-5,TRBJ1-5,NA
TGTGCCAGCAGTGACAGGGATAATTCACCCCTCCACTTT,CASSDRDNSPLHF,NA,TRBV6-1,TRBJ1-6,NA
TGCGCCAGCAGTGACCCCGGGCGGGTGCAGTACTTC,CASSDPGRVQYF,NA,TRBV10-1,TRBJ2-7,NA
TGCGCCAGCAGCCAATTCTCAACAAGACCTCTCTCTGGGGCCAACGTCCTGACTTTC,CASSQFSTRPLSGANVLTF,once,TRBV4-1,TRBJ2-6,NA
TGTGCCAGCAGTGGAGGGACCAATTCACCCCTCCACTTT,CASSGGTNSPLHF,NA,TRBV2,TRBJ1-6,NA
TGTGCCAGCAGGTCACAGGGGAACACTGAAGCTTTCTTT,CASRSQGNTEAFF,NA,TRBV12-3/TRBV12-4,TRBJ1-1,NA
TGTGCCAGCAGCTTGACTCTCGGGGCAGGGGACAACTATGGCTACACCTTC,CASSLTLGAGDNYGYTF,NA,TRBV7-2,TRBJ1-2,NA
TGTGCCAGCGCGCCAATGATACAGGGACCGACCGGGGAGCTGTTTTTT,CASAPMIQGPTGELFF,NA,TRBV3-1/TRBV3-2,TRBJ2-2,NA
TGTGCCAGCAGTCGCACCGGGGGGAAGAACACCGGGGAGCTGTTTTTT,CASSRTGGKNTGELFF,NA,TRBV27,TRBJ2-2,TRBD2
TGCGCCAGCAGCCAAGAGGCTAGTAGCGGAGACATTCAGTACTTC,CASSQEASSGDIQYF,NA,TRBV4-3,TRBJ2-4,NA
TGTGCCAGCAGTTACGGACCAGGTGGCTACACCTTC,CASSYGPGGYTF,NA,TRBV6-5,TRBJ1-2,NA
TGTGCCAGCAGCTATTTAATGGGGCTGAGCTCTGGAAACACCATATATTTT,CASSYLMGLSSGNTIYF,NA,TRBV7-8,TRBJ1-3,NA
TGTGCCAGCAGGAATGGGCAGGGTATTAACTATGGCTACACCTTC,CASRNGQGINYGYTF,NA,TRBV5-4,TRBJ1-2,NA
TGTGCCAGCAGCTTCAGGGCGGGGGAGACCCAGTACTTC,CASSFRAGETQYF,NA,TRBV9,TRBJ2-5,NA
TGTGCCAGTAGTGGGGGAGGAGCAGATACGCAGTATTTT,CASSGGGADTQYF,once,TRBV19,TRBJ2-3,NA
TGTGCCAGTAGCCCCCAGGCCGTTGGAAACACCATATATTTT,CASSPQAVGNTIYF,NA,TRBV19,TRBJ1-3,NA
TGTGCCAGCAGCCAAGATCTTGGTTTAGGTGACAATGAGCAGTTCTTC,CASSQDLGLGDNEQFF,once,TRBV14,TRBJ2-1,NA
TGTGCCAGCAGTTACTCTGGAGCGGGCGGGGAGCTGTTTTTT,CASSYSGAGGELFF,once,TRBV6-5,TRBJ2-2,NA
TGTGCCAGCAGCCAAGATAGACAGGGGATCTCTGGAAACACCATATATTTT,CASSQDRQGISGNTIYF,NA,TRBV3-1/TRBV3-2,TRBJ1-3,TRBD1
TGTGCCAGCAGCTCCTCCCGGGACAGGGAAAACATTCAGTACTTC,CASSSSRDRENIQYF,NA,TRBV13,TRBJ2-4,TRBD1
TGCAGTGCATTAGTGGACACTGAAGCTTTCTTT,CSALVDTEAFF,NA,TRBV20-1,TRBJ1-1,NA
TGTGCCAGCAGTCAAGACAGGGGGCCGGAGACCCAGTACTTC,CASSQDRGPETQYF,NA,TRBV28,TRBJ2-5,TRBD1
TGTGCCAGCAGTTATCAGCAGACTGAAGCTTTCTTT,CASSYQQTEAFF,NA,TRBV12-3/TRBV12-4,TRBJ1-1,NA
TGTGCCACCAGTGATGTCCGGGCCGGGGAGCTGTTTTTT,CATSDVRAGELFF,once,TRBV24-1,TRBJ2-2,NA
TGTGCCAGCAGTTACGGCCAGGGAGGCAGCACCATATATTTT,CASSYGQGGSTIYF,NA,TRBV6-5,TRBJ1-3,NA
TGTGCCAGCAGCGGAATAAAAGGGGGGTCGATGAACACTGAAGCTTTCTTT,CASSGIKGGSMNTEAFF,NA,TRBV7-9,TRBJ1-1,NA
TGTGCCAGCAGTGTATTGGATAATTCACCCCTCCACTTT,CASSVLDNSPLHF,NA,TRBV2,TRBJ1-6,NA
TGTGCCAGTATTGCGGGAGAGGCCCCAGATACGCAGTATTTT,CASIAGEAPDTQYF,NA,TRBV19,TRBJ2-3,TRBD2
TGTGCCAGCAGCCCGGGGGGGACCAAAAACATTCAGTACTTC,CASSPGGTKNIQYF,NA,TRBV6-5,TRBJ2-4,TRBD2
TGTGCCAGCAGCAGACAGAGCTCTGGAAACACCATATATTTT,CASSRQSSGNTIYF,NA,TRBV5-4,TRBJ1-3,NA
TGCGCCAGCAGCTTTGGCCAGGGGTATGGCTACACCTTC,CASSFGQGYGYTF,NA,TRBV5-1,TRBJ1-2,NA
TGTGCCAGCAGCGGGACGGGACTAGCGGGACACGAGCAGTACTTC,CASSGTGLAGHEQYF,NA,TRBV7-8,TRBJ2-7,TRBD2
TGCGCCAGCAGCCAAGATGCGGGGGGCAATCAGCCCCAGCATTTT,CASSQDAGGNQPQHF,NA,TRBV4-3,TRBJ1-5,NA
TGTGCCAGCAATCAGGAAAATCAAGAGACCCAGTACTTC,CASNQENQETQYF,NA,TRBV28,TRBJ2-5,NA
TGTGCCAGCAGTTATAGCCGACAGGGGACAGAGACCCAGTACTTC,CASSYSRQGTETQYF,NA,TRBV6-5,TRBJ2-5,TRBD1
TGCAGTGCTAGTGGACAGGGGAGCAACTATGGCTACACCTTC,CSASGQGSNYGYTF,NA,TRBV20-1,TRBJ1-2,TRBD1
TGTGCCAGCAGTGAATTTGAGGGGGCGGGTGGCTACACCTTC,CASSEFEGAGGYTF,NA,TRBV25-1,TRBJ1-2,TRBD1
TGTGCCAGCAGTTACGGGGGGCGAATCCCCGAAGCTTTCTTT,CASSYGGRIPEAFF,NA,TRBV6-7,TRBJ1-1,NA